Presented here are 32 T cell receptor beta chains from one specimen sequenced in a study of blood T cell repertoires in COVID-19. Sequenced by immunoSEQ multiplex PCR; TCRdb stores in-frame clones only, minus some. The table shows 440,000 or so clones, with about 89% occurring only once. The sample was peripheral blood. The receptor source for this set is a woman in her thirties or forties with COVID-19, enrolled during active disease.

V and J are TRBV18 and TRBJ1-2, with 10 bases matching TRBD1. Per the germline V gene, CDR1 is KGHSH and CDR2 is LQKENI. Trimming cost V 6 bases and J 5 bases; bases outside gene matches: 3. The CDR3 runs 13 residues. This CDR3 reads CASSQDRGYGYTF. The CDR3 bases are TGTGCCAGCTCTCAGGACAGGGGGTATGGCTACACCTTC.

The chain uses TRBV28 and TRBJ1-2, with 8 bases aligning to TRBD1. Trimming at V came to 4 bases and at J to 0 bases, leaving 4 bases not matched to a gene. The CDR3 is 15 residues long. Germline values: CDR1 MDHEN, CDR2 SYDVKM. This CDR3 reads CASSSQGAPNYGYTF. DNA for the CDR3: TGTGCCAGCAGTTCCCAGGGGGCTCCTAACTATGGCTACACCTTC.

This clone was picked up one time. This chain uses TRBV7-8 with TRBJ2-7, with D perhaps matching TRBD2 (6 bases). This CDR3 is built from 17 residues. Germline CDR1 is SGHVS and CDR2 is FQNEAQ. Trimming removed 6 bases from V and 1 base from J, with 22 bases in between. CDR3 DNA sequence: TGTGCCAGCAGACGGGGAGGTTCGGCTGGGGTGTCCTACGAGCAGTACTTC. It specifies CASRRGGSAGVSYEQYF. Combining the CDR3 with reference TRBV7-8 and TRBJ2-7 gives the whole variable domain GAGVSQSPRYKVAKRGQDVALRCDPISGHVSLFWYQQALGQGPEFLTYFQNEAQLDKSGLPSDRFFAERPEGSVSTLKIQRTQQEDSAVYLCASRRGGSAGVSYEQYFGPGTRLTVT.

The chain employs TRBV10-3 and TRBJ1-1; D remains unclear. V was trimmed by 10 bases and J by 10 bases, leaving 19 bases between them. CDR1 ENHRY and CDR2 SYGVKD come from the germline V gene. The CDR3 consists of 12 residues. CDR3 residues: CASTGYRGLAFF. The DNA of the CDR3 is TGTGCCAGTACGGGGTATCGCGGGTTAGCTTTCTTT.

This clone was seen just once. The rearrangement joins TRBV7-9 to TRBJ2-1; TRBD2 is a possible D gene (5 bases). The germline V gene has CDR1 SEHNR and CDR2 FQNEAQ (reference sequence). The CDR3 has 15 amino acids. The V end lost 5 bases, the J end lost 6 bases, and 17 bases lay between the germline ends. CDR3 nucleotides: TGTGCCAGCAGCCTCCTAGCCCTTAGAGGCAATGAGCAGTTCTTC. It is translated as CASSLLALRGNEQFF.

On this clone itself: This sample also contains other DNA sequences that code for the same CDR3. The rearrangement links TRBV20-1 to TRBJ1-5; D is undetermined. Germline CDR1 reads DFQATT; CDR2 reads SNEGSKA (reference sequence). This CDR3 is built from 11 residues. V lost 5 bases, J lost 4 bases, and 6 bases lay in between. CDR3 region: CSAAGNQPQHF. CDR3 bases: TGCAGTGCTGCGGGGAATCAGCCCCAGCATTTT.

The rearrangement links TRBV10-3 to TRBJ1-1, with D unclear. Trimming left V 6 bases short and J 1 base short, with 12 bases between. Germline-derived CDR1 and CDR2 are ENHRY and SYGVKD. The CDR3 contains 14 residues. The CDR3 DNA reads as TGTGCCATCAGCCCCGGAGCCTCGAACACTGAAGCTTTCTTT. Protein sequence: CAISPGASNTEAFF.

The table lists this clone with a count of one. This chain links TRBV7-9 with TRBJ1-5; tentatively, D is TRBD1 (6 bases). The CDR3 consists of 15 residues. V was trimmed by 0 bases and J by 3 bases, leaving 9 bases between them. Germline V gene sequence: CDR1 SEHNR, CDR2 FQNEAQ (reference sequence). CDR3 sequence (DNA): TGTGCCAGCAGCTTAGCCACAGGGTTCAATCAGCCCCAGCATTTT. Residues: CASSLATGFNQPQHF.

The V and J genes are TRBV5-6 and TRBJ2-7; TRBD2 is a possible D gene (6 bases). Germline lookup yields CDR1 SGHDT and CDR2 YYEEEE. The CDR3 consists of 14 residues. V shed 0 bases and J shed 1 base, with 8 bases lying between them. Here the CDR3 DNA reads TGTGCCAGCAGCTTGGCCGGGAGTTCCTACGAGCAGTACTTC. Amino acid sequence: CASSLAGSSYEQYF.

V gene TRBV19 combines with J gene TRBJ1-1; D is undetermined. Germline values: CDR1 LNHDA, CDR2 SQIVND (reference sequence). V dropped 2 bases and J dropped 5 bases, with 15 bases sitting between them. This CDR3 comprises 15 residues. CDR3 sequence reads: CASSISAAASTEAFF. The CDR3 region has the DNA TGTGCCAGTAGTATAAGCGCGGCAGCCTCTACTGAAGCTTTCTTT.

The chain carries TRBV28 and TRBJ2-7; D gene uncertain. Trimming took off 2 bases at V and 2 bases at J, with 13 bases between the two ends. Germline assignment: CDR1 MDHEN and CDR2 SYDVKM. The CDR3 totals 15 residues. CDR3 sequence reads: CASSLIGSRTYEQYF. In DNA, the CDR3 is TGTGCCAGCAGTTTAATAGGATCTAGAACCTACGAGCAGTACTTC. The variable domain in full, completed from reference TRBV28 and TRBJ2-7, reads DVKVTQSSRYLVKRTGEKVFLECVQDMDHENMFWYRQDPGLGLRLIYFSYDVKMKEKGDIPEGYSVSREKKERFSLILESASTNQTSMYLCASSLIGSRTYEQYFGPGTRLTVT.

This rearrangement joins TRBV28 to TRBJ2-5; 7 bases are a match to TRBD2. Germline loops: CDR1 MDHEN, CDR2 SYDVKM. The CDR3 runs to 14 residues. The trim removed 5 bases at V and 3 bases at J, leaving 6 bases unmatched. The CDR3: CASSPSGGEETQYF. The CDR3 DNA is TGTGCCAGCAGTCCCTCGGGGGGAGAAGAGACCCAGTACTTC.

The chain joins TRBV14 to TRBJ2-2; tentative D call: TRBD1 (6 bases). The CDR3 spans 15 residues. Germline CDR1 SGHDN, CDR2 FVKESK. The V end was cut by 4 bases, the J end by 5 bases, with 14 bases between. The CDR3 bases are TGTGCCAGCAGCCCGGTACAGGGTTCGACCGGGGAGCTGTTTTTT. Its protein is CASSPVQGSTGELFF.

The rearrangement joins TRBV30 to TRBJ1-1; D is perhaps TRBD1 (5 bases). The CDR3 covers 10 residues. The V end lost 4 bases, the J end lost 12 bases, and 12 bases lay between the germline ends. Per germline, CDR1 GTSNPN and CDR2 SVGIG (reference sequence). The CDR3 region is CAWTQGITFF. For the CDR3, the DNA is TGTGCCTGGACCCAGGGAATAACTTTCTTT.

This sequence joins TRBV6-5 and TRBJ1-6; 7 bases match TRBD1. The germline gives CDR1 MNHEY, CDR2 SVGAGI. There are 14 residues in the CDR3. V lost 7 bases to trimming and J lost 10 bases; unmatched junction nucleotides: 10. In DNA form, the CDR3 reads TGTGCCAGCACCCCAGGGGGGTTTGCGTCACCCCTCCACTTT. Protein sequence: CASTPGGFASPLHF.

The chain joins TRBV19 to TRBJ2-7; 14 bases align to TRBD2. The CDR3 is 21 amino acids. Germline V lookup: CDR1 LNHDA, CDR2 SQIVND (reference sequence). V gave up 4 bases and J gave up 4 bases; unmatched junction bases: 21. The CDR3 spells CASSTSGTSGSFPSVVYEQYF. CDR3 bases: TGTGCCAGTAGTACGAGTGGGACTAGCGGGAGCTTCCCCTCCGTTGTGTACGAGCAGTACTTC.

The chain uses TRBV10-3 and TRBJ2-7, with D tentatively TRBD1 (5 bases). V was clipped by 6 bases and J by 3 bases, with 12 bases between them. The germline V gene has CDR1 ENHRY and CDR2 SYGVKD. This CDR3 spans 13 amino acids. The DNA for the CDR3 is TGTGCCATCAGAGGGGCCGACGACTACGAGCAGTACTTC. Residues: CAIRGADDYEQYF.

This rearrangement joins TRBV3-1 (or the pseudogene TRBV3-2) to TRBJ1-2, with D maybe TRBD1 (5 bases). Germline CDR1 LGHDT, CDR2 YNNKEL (reference sequence). CDR3 size: 17 residues. Trimming cost V 0 bases and J 2 bases, with 16 bases left between them. The CDR3 is CASSQDLRLTVNYGYTF. The CDR3 DNA reads TGTGCCAGCAGCCAAGATCTAAGGTTGACAGTAAACTATGGCTACACCTTC.

In this sample, this clone turned up a few times. The chain joins TRBV12-5 to TRBJ1-2, with D possibly being TRBD1 (6 bases). The germline V and J ends were trimmed by 8 bases and 1 base, with 14 bases remaining between them. The CDR3 runs to 14 residues. Germline loops: CDR1 LGHNT, CDR2 FRNRAP. Written as DNA, the CDR3 is TGTGCTAGTTCCCTTGGACAGTATAACTATGGCTACACCTTC. It encodes CASSLGQYNYGYTF.

The chain has TRBV4-2 and TRBJ1-3, with 11 bases lining up with TRBD1. V lost 0 bases, J lost 7 bases, and 8 bases stayed unmatched. The germline V gene encodes CDR1 LGHNA and CDR2 YNFKEQ. This CDR3 contains 17 residues. CDR3: CASSQEPPGQGGNTIYF. The DNA for the CDR3 is TGTGCCAGCAGCCAAGAGCCTCCGGGACAGGGGGGGAACACCATATATTTT.

V and J are TRBV20-1 and TRBJ1-4; D unresolved. V was clipped by 3 bases and J by 3 bases, with 8 bases between them. The CDR3 sequence is 13 residues long. Germline V lookup: CDR1 DFQATT, CDR2 SNEGSKA (reference sequence). The CDR3 DNA follows: TGCAGTGCTAGTACAGACCCTAATGAAAAACTGTTTTTT. It specifies CSASTDPNEKLFF.

The V gene is TRBV20-1, the J gene TRBJ2-7, with D possibly TRBD2 on 5 matching bases. V lost 1 base and J 9 bases, leaving 10 bases between the germline ends. Germline assignment: CDR1 DFQATT and CDR2 SNEGSKA (reference sequence). The CDR3 is 11 residues long. As DNA, the CDR3 is TGCAGTGCTAGAGTTAGAGAGGGGCAGTACTTC. It encodes CSARVREGQYF.

The rearrangement links TRBV19 to TRBJ2-7, with 7 nucleotides matching TRBD1. The germline V gene encodes CDR1 LNHDA and CDR2 SQIVND (reference sequence). The CDR3 extends over 14 amino acids. With V trimmed by 10 bases and J by 7 bases, 16 bases remained unmatched. The CDR3 reads CATLRGGSPSEQYF. The CDR3 region has the DNA TGTGCCACCCTCCGAGGGGGCTCGCCGTCAGAGCAGTACTTC.

The chain carries TRBV7-3 and TRBJ1-2, with D possibly being TRBD1 (5 bases). Trimming removed 5 bases from V and 4 bases from J, with 17 bases in between. Per germline, CDR1 SGHTA and CDR2 FQGTGA. The CDR3 spans 15 residues. This CDR3 reads CASSPTPTESYGYTF. CDR3 nucleotide sequence: TGTGCCAGCAGCCCAACCCCGACAGAGAGCTATGGCTACACCTTC.

The gene calls are TRBV21-1 and TRBJ1-2. TRBV21-1 constitutes a pseudogene. There are 18 residues in the CDR3. Here the CDR3 reads CASRARRVRALLPYGYTF. CDR3 bases: TGTGCCAGCAGAGCTCGACGGGTGCGCGCTCTACTCCCCTATGGCTACACCTTC.

The genes are TRBV4-3 and TRBJ1-5; D possibly corresponds to TRBD1 (5 bases). V shed 0 bases and J shed 6 bases, with 12 bases lying between them. The CDR3 length is 15 residues. Per germline, CDR1 LGHNA and CDR2 YSLEER. The CDR3 protein is CASSQDQGTAQPQHF. DNA of the CDR3: TGCGCCAGCAGCCAAGACCAGGGTACGGCTCAGCCCCAGCATTTT.

The chain links TRBV9 to TRBJ2-3; D unclear. The V and J ends lost 4 bases and 2 bases respectively, with 14 bases between them. CDR3 size: 15 residues. Germline V CDR1 and CDR2: SGDLS, YYNGEE. The CDR3 protein is CASSPTPGVTDTQYF. Written as DNA, the CDR3 is TGTGCCAGCAGCCCTACTCCAGGCGTCACAGATACGCAGTATTTT.

The gene calls are TRBV30 and TRBJ1-3; the D is unclear. Trimming removed 0 bases at V and 0 bases at J, with 9 bases between. This CDR3 is built from 15 residues. Germline-derived CDR1 and CDR2 are GTSNPN and SVGIG (reference sequence). CDR3 amino acids: CAWSVSSGSGNTIYF. In DNA form, the CDR3 reads TGTGCCTGGAGTGTTAGTTCAGGCTCTGGAAACACCATATATTTT.

The table lists this clone with many counts. This rearrangement joins TRBV6-6 to TRBJ2-7; D is possibly TRBD2 (5 bases). Trimming stripped 5 bases from V and 11 bases from J, with 16 bases between. Germline CDR1 reads MNHNY; CDR2 reads SVGAGI (reference sequence). The CDR3 length is 12 residues. In DNA, the CDR3 is TGTGCCAGCAGTAGAGGGTCGGGCTGGGAGTACTTC. Amino acids: CASSRGSGWEYF.

The chain employs TRBV29-1 and TRBJ2-1; tentatively, D is TRBD1 (6 bases). The CDR3 sequence is 14 residues long. With 5 bases removed from V and 3 bases from J, the gap between germline ends came to 14 bases. Germline V gene sequence: CDR1 SQVTM, CDR2 ANQGSEA. The CDR3 DNA reads as TGCAGCGTTACCGAGGGACAAGACTACAATGAGCAGTTCTTC. This gives the protein CSVTEGQDYNEQFF.

The chain carries TRBV5-6 and TRBJ2-3; a weak D match, TRBD2 (6 bases). From germline, CDR1 is SGHDT and CDR2 YYEEEE. This CDR3 contains 16 residues. V was clipped by 3 bases and J by 0 bases, with 14 bases between them. CDR3 residues: CASSSGRGASTDTQYF. CDR3 in DNA: TGTGCCAGCAGCTCCGGGCGGGGAGCTAGCACAGATACGCAGTATTTT.

This sequence joins TRBV9 and TRBJ1-1, with a weak D call TRBD1 (5 bases). Germline CDR1 SGDLS, CDR2 YYNGEE. This CDR3 has 14 amino acids. Trimming took 3 bases from V and 4 from J, leaving 13 bases between them. The CDR3 region is CASSGHPGGTEAFF. CDR3 in DNA: TGTGCCAGCAGCGGCCATCCGGGGGGCACTGAAGCTTTCTTT.